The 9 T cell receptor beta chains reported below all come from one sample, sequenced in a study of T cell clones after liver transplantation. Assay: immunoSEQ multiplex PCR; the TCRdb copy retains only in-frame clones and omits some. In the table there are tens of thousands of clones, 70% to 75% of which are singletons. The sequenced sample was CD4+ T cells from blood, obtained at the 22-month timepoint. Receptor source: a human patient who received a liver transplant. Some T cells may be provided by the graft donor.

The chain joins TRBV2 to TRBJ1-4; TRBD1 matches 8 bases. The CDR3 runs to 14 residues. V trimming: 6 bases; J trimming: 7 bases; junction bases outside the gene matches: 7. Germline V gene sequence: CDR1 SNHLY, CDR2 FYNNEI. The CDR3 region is CASRETGVVEKLFF. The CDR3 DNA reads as TGTGCCAGCAGAGAGACAGGGGTGGTTGAAAAACTGTTTTTT.

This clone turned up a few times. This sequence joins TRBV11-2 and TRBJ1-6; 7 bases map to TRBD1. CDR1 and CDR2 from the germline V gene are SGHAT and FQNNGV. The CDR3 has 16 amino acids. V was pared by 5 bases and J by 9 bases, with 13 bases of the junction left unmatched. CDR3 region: CASSPRTGSNVSPLHF. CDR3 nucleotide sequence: TGTGCCAGCAGCCCAAGGACAGGTTCAAATGTTTCACCCCTCCACTTT.

The CDR3 here is CASSLLTGWTSGNTIYF. The DNA for the CDR3 is TGTGCCAGCAGTTTATTAACAGGGTGGACCTCTGGAAACACCATATATTTT. The chain is built from TRBV28 and TRBJ1-3, with a possible D match to TRBD1 (6 bases). Trimming shortened V by 1 base and J by 0 bases, and 13 bases separated the two germline ends. In germline, CDR1 is MDHEN, CDR2 SYDVKM. CDR3 length: 17 amino acids.

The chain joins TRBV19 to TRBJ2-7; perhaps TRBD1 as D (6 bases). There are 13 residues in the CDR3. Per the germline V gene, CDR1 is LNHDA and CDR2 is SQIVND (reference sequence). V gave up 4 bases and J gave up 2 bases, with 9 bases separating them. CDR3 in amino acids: CASSNQGPYEQYF. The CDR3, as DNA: TGTGCCAGTAGTAACCAGGGGCCCTACGAGCAGTACTTC. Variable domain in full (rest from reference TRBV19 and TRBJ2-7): DGGITQSPKYLFRKEGQNVTLSCEQNLNHDAMYWYRQDPGQGLRLIYYSQIVNDFQKGDIAEGYSVSREKKESFPLTVTSAQKNPTAFYLCASSNQGPYEQYFGPGTRLTVT.

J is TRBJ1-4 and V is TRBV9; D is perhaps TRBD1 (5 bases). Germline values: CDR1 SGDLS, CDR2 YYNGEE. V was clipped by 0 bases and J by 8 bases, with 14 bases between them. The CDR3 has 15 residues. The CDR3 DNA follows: TGTGCCAGCAGCGTAGTTGGGGGGACGGGAGAAAAACTGTTTTTT. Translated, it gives CASSVVGGTGEKLFF.

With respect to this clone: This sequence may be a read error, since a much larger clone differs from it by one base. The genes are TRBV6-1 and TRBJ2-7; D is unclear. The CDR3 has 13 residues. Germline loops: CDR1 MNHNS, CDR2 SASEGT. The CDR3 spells CANSQRNNYEQYF. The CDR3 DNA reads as TGTGCCAACAGTCAGCGTAACAACTACGAGCAGTACTTC.

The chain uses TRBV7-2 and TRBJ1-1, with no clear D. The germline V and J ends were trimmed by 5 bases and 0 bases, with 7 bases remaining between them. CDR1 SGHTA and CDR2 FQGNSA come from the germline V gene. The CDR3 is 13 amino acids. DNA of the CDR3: TGTGCCAGCAGCGCGCAGATGAACACTGAAGCTTTCTTT. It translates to CASSAQMNTEAFF.

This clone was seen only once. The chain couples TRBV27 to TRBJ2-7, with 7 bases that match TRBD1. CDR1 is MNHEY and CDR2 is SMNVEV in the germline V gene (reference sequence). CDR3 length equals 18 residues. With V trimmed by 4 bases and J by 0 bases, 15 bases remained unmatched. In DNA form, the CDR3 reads TGTGCCAGCAGTTCGAGACTACTCGGCAGGGGGAGCTCCTACGAGCAGTACTTC. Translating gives CASSSRLLGRGSSYEQYF.

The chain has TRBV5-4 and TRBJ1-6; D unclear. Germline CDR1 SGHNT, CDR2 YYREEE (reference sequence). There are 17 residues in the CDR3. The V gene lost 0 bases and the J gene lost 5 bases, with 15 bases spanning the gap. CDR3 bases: TGTGCCAGCAGCTTGGCCGGTTCGGCCCCCCATAATTCACCCCTCCACTTT. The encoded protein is CASSLAGSAPHNSPLHF. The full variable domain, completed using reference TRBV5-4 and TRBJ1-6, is ETGVTQSPTHLIKTRGQQVTLRCSSQSGHNTVSWYQQALGQGPQFIFQYYREEENGRGNFPPRFSGLQFPNYSSELNVNALELDDSALYLCASSLAGSAPHNSPLHFGNGTRLTVT.